This T cell receptor beta chain emerged from a study of T cells in Graves' hyperthyroidism and ophthalmopathy. Whole-study results and caveats: Among clonotypes expanded in thyroid above 0.001, most were also found in blood.

Researchers amplified the TCR beta CDR3 regions from RNA transcripts. Researchers ran a first-round RT-PCR on the TCR CDR3 using the HTBI primer set. TCRdb reprocessed the multiplex PCR reads with MiXCR, giving one entry per CDR3 protein. This repertoire shows over 500,000 distinct CDR3 sequences, around 43% found once; its top ten account for about two fifths. In its sample, this clonotype was seen many times. The antigen is not known. Trimming at V came to 5 bases and at J to 5 bases, leaving 8 bases not matched to a gene. Germline loops: CDR1 SEHNR, CDR2 FQNEAQ (reference sequence). CDR3 length equals 14 residues. Patients with uncontrolled infections, other autoimmune diseases, pregnancy or lactation were excluded.

This clonotype was obtained from an adult woman with Graves' disease, either hyperthyroidism or ophthalmopathy (not recorded which). The chain links TRBV7-9 to TRBJ1-1; TRBD1 matches 7 bases. The specimen was peripheral blood or thyroid tissue (not recorded which). The CDR3 protein is CASSTTGDITEAFF. The CDR3 DNA sequence: TGTGCCAGCAGCACCACAGGGGATATAACTGAAGCTTTCTTT.